What follows are 30 T cell receptor beta chains derived from one specimen sequenced in a study of T cells after yellow fever vaccination (dated by TCRdb to between 2018 and 2021). Receptors were amplified or captured by 5' RACE. Sequenced on an Illumina NovaSeq 6000. The public reads were quality trimmed at Q25 with fastp and then assembled into clones with MiXCR by TCRdb, keeping productive beta chains. Rows merge per CDR3 protein into single entries with the most common DNA and genes. For this sample the table gives 150,000 or so distinct CDR3 sequences, of which 9.3% were detected only once. Roughly 40% of the sample is held by the ten biggest clonotypes. The sample's treatment or condition label, in plain terms: live attenuated yellow fever vaccine strain. The material sequenced was CD8+ T cells sorted from PBMCs, taken 45 days after the yellow fever booster vaccination. The receptor set was obtained from a man between 18 and 35 years old who received the YFV17D yellow fever vaccine.

This clonotype was found a few times. The rearrangement joins TRBV3-1 to TRBJ2-7, with a possible D match to TRBD2 (5 bases). Trimming took 0 bases from V and 1 from J, leaving 16 bases between them. CDR1 is LGHDT and CDR2 is YNNKEL in the germline V gene (reference sequence). CDR3 size: 17 residues. The CDR3: CASSQDSVGVFSYEQYF. As DNA, the CDR3 is TGTGCCAGCAGCCAAGATTCTGTCGGGGTCTTTTCCTACGAGCAGTACTTC.

This clonotype was seen more than once but under ten times. V usage is TRBV28 and J usage is TRBJ2-5; D not certain. Trimming pared 3 bases from V and 0 bases from J, leaving 8 bases between. The germline V gene encodes CDR1 MDHEN and CDR2 SYDVKM. This CDR3 is built from 14 residues. CDR3 DNA sequence: TGTGCCAGCAGTTTCAGGACGGACCAAGAGACCCAGTACTTC. Translation: CASSFRTDQETQYF.

This clonotype was seen repeatedly, ten times or more. V usage is TRBV20-1 and J usage is TRBJ2-7; no definite D call. This CDR3 spans 12 amino acids. With 3 bases removed from V and 3 bases from J, the gap between germline ends came to 9 bases. Germline values: CDR1 DFQATT, CDR2 SNEGSKA (reference sequence). CDR3 coding DNA: TGCAGTGCTAGGCACAGAGGCTACGAGCAGTACGTC. Its protein is CSARHRGYEQYV.

CDR3 loop: CASSVPMGQGTVQETQYF. DNA of the CDR3: TGTGCCAGCAGTGTCCCAATGGGACAGGGGACCGTTCAAGAGACCCAGTACTTC. The V call is TRBV2, the J call TRBJ2-5, with TRBD1 identical over 10 bases. The CDR3 contains 18 residues. Germline CDR1 is SNHLY and CDR2 is FYNNEI. After removal of 4 bases from V and 2 bases from J, the junction contained 13 bases not matched to a gene.

The rearrangement links TRBV6-1 to TRBJ1-5; D is unresolved. Germline CDR1 and CDR2: MNHNS and SASEGT. V lost 3 bases and J 6 bases, leaving 12 bases between the germline ends. The CDR3 extends over 14 amino acids. The CDR3 sequence is CASSEAGWGQPQHF. In nucleotides, the CDR3 is TGTGCCAGCAGTGAGGCGGGGTGGGGTCAGCCCCAGCATTTT.

This clonotype came up many times. The rearrangement uses TRBV19 and TRBJ1-1, with a tentative D call TRBD1 (5 bases). V lost 5 bases to trimming and J lost 4 bases, with 11 bases between them. The CDR3 length is 13 residues. Germline V gene data show CDR1 as LNHDA and CDR2 as SQIVND (reference sequence). The CDR3 DNA follows: TGTGCCAGTAGTCCCCAGGGCCCCACTGAAGCTTTCTTT. Protein: CASSPQGPTEAFF.

This clonotype came up many times. The chain is built from TRBV5-5 and TRBJ2-7, with 7 bases that match TRBD2. Germline V gene sequence: CDR1 SGHKS, CDR2 YYEKEE (reference sequence). The CDR3 has 16 residues. With V trimmed by 2 bases and J by 2 bases, 10 bases remained unmatched. The CDR3 sequence: CASSLDLRGVPYEQYF. Written as DNA, the CDR3 is TGTGCCAGCAGCTTAGACCTCCGGGGGGTCCCCTACGAGCAGTACTTC. Using reference TRBV5-5 and TRBJ2-7 for the parts outside the CDR3, the full variable domain is DAGVTQSPTHLIKTRGQQVTLRCSPISGHKSVSWYQQVLGQGPQFIFQYYEKEERGRGNFPDRFSARQFPNYSSELNVNALLLGDSALYLCASSLDLRGVPYEQYFGPGTRLTVT.

There are a few counts of this clonotype. The rearrangement uses TRBV13 and TRBJ2-1; unclear D gene. CDR3 length: 12 residues. The ends were cut back, 5 bases at V and 10 bases at J, with 12 bases in the middle. Germline CDR1 reads PRHDT; CDR2 reads FYEKMQ (reference sequence). CDR3 coding DNA: TGTGCCAGCAGCCCCCCCGACGGGGAGCAGTTCTTC. Translated: CASSPPDGEQFF.

This clonotype was seen at least ten times. This chain joins TRBV12-5 and TRBJ1-1, with 10 bases that match TRBD1. The germline CDR1 and CDR2 sequences are LGHNT and FRNRAP. This CDR3 has 14 residues. J was trimmed by 5 bases and V by 6 bases; bases with no gene match: 6. The CDR3 DNA reads TGTGCTAGTGGATGGGGGACAGGGGTGACTGAAGCTTTCTTT. Translated: CASGWGTGVTEAFF.

The J gene is TRBJ2-1, the V gene TRBV11-2; D remains ambiguous. Germline V gives CDR1 SGHAT, CDR2 FQNNGV. The CDR3 consists of 15 residues. V was cut by 1 base and J by 6 bases, with 13 bases left in between. The DNA of the CDR3 is TGTGCCAGCAGCTTAGTAGGAAGATTGAGCAATGAGCAGTTCTTC. Protein: CASSLVGRLSNEQFF. The full variable domain, its missing parts supplied by reference TRBV11-2 and TRBJ2-1, is EAGVAQSPRYKIIEKRQSVAFWCNPISGHATLYWYQQILGQGPKLLIQFQNNGVVDDSQLPKDRFSAERLKGVDSTLKIQPAKLEDSAVYLCASSLVGRLSNEQFFGPGTRLTVL.

This clonotype appeared a few times. The rearrangement links TRBV14 to TRBJ1-6, with 7 positions matching TRBD1. The CDR3 consists of 16 residues. V was clipped by 2 bases and J by 7 bases; unmatched bases: 8. Germline assignment: CDR1 SGHDN and CDR2 FVKESK. CDR3 DNA: TGTGCCAGCAGCCAACGGGACAGCCTTTTAAATTCACCCCTCCACTTT. It is translated as CASSQRDSLLNSPLHF.

In its sample, this clonotype was seen a few times. The V gene is TRBV12-3 or TRBV12-4, the J gene TRBJ2-5, with a possible D match to TRBD2 (6 bases). The CDR3 totals 15 residues. The germline V and J ends were trimmed by 1 base and 0 bases, with 9 bases remaining between them. The CDR3 region is CASSLVRGYQETQYF. The CDR3 bases are TGTGCCAGCAGTTTAGTTCGGGGGTACCAAGAGACCCAGTACTTC.

The chain employs TRBV18 and TRBJ1-5, with TRBD1 identical over 7 bases. Looked up from germline, CDR1 is KGHSH and CDR2 is LQKENI. The CDR3 runs 11 residues. Germline trimming cut 5 bases from V and 15 bases from J; bases unmatched to any gene: 7. For the CDR3, the DNA is TGTGCCAGCTCAGGGGACAGCGAGTCGCATTTT. It encodes CASSGDSESHF.

This chain connects TRBV7-9 to TRBJ2-5; D is uncertain. CDR1 is SEHNR, CDR2 FQNEAQ, per germline (reference sequence). The CDR3 is 14 residues long. The V and J ends lost 5 bases and 4 bases respectively, with 14 bases between them. CDR3 in amino acids: CASSPTWKAETQYF. CDR3 in DNA: TGTGCCAGCAGCCCGACGTGGAAGGCAGAGACCCAGTACTTC.

This clonotype was seen a few times. The J gene is TRBJ1-6, the V gene TRBV5-1, with D possibly being TRBD1 (5 bases). V lost 1 base to trimming and J lost 5 bases, with 10 bases between them. The CDR3 spans 15 residues. Germline values: CDR1 SGHRS, CDR2 YFSETQ. The CDR3, as DNA: TGCGCCAGCAGCTTGTTGGGGCAGGATAATTCACCCCTCCACTTT. Protein sequence: CASSLLGQDNSPLHF.

This clonotype was detected many times. V gene TRBV20-1 combines with J gene TRBJ2-5; D could derive from TRBD1 or TRBD2 (5 bases each). Germline values: CDR1 DFQATT, CDR2 SNEGSKA (reference sequence). The CDR3 is 16 amino acids. V dropped 0 bases and J dropped 6 bases, with 20 bases sitting between them. The CDR3 spells CSARDRDPGWVKTQYF. CDR3 nucleotides: TGCAGTGCTAGAGATCGGGACCCGGGCTGGGTGAAGACCCAGTACTTC.

The chain employs TRBV10-1 and TRBJ2-7; a possible D gene is TRBD2 (6 bases). V was cut by 6 bases and J by 4 bases, with 19 bases left in between. Germline assignment: CDR1 WNHNN and CDR2 SYGVQD (reference sequence). The length of the CDR3 is 15 residues. CDR3 amino acids: CASSRFGGIGYEQYF. DNA for the CDR3: TGCGCCAGCAGCCGGTTCGGGGGAATCGGGTACGAGCAGTACTTC.

This clonotype was seen a handful of times. V and J are TRBV7-9 and TRBJ2-3, with D perhaps matching TRBD1 or TRBD2 (5 bases each). Trimming shortened V by 1 base and J by 0 bases, and 11 bases separated the two germline ends. There are 16 residues in the CDR3. The germline CDR1 and CDR2 sequences are SEHNR and FQNEAQ (reference sequence). Written as DNA, the CDR3 is TGTGCCAGCAGCTTAGTCCGGGGCCCAAGCACAGATACGCAGTATTTT. It codes for CASSLVRGPSTDTQYF.

This clonotype has just a few counts. This chain connects TRBV5-1 to TRBJ2-7; a weak D match, TRBD1 (6 bases). The V end was cut by 4 bases, the J end by 9 bases, with 11 bases between. The length of the CDR3 is 11 residues. Germline-derived CDR1 and CDR2 are SGHRS and YFSETQ. CDR3 bases: TGCGCCAGCAGCGGGGGCCGGGGGCAGTACTTC. Translated, it gives CASSGGRGQYF.

This clonotype turned up a few times. The chain uses TRBV27 and TRBJ2-2, with D possibly being TRBD1 (7 bases). CDR1 is MNHEY, CDR2 SMNVEV, per germline (reference sequence). The V end lost 8 bases, the J end lost 6 bases, and 19 bases lay between the germline ends. The CDR3 runs 15 residues. In DNA, the CDR3 is TGTGCCAGCGCTTCAGGGGGACTCTACGCCGGGGAGCTGTTTTTT. It specifies CASASGGLYAGELFF.

V and J are TRBV6-2 or TRBV6-3 and TRBJ2-1; no reliable D call. Germline V gene sequence: CDR1 MNHEY, CDR2 SVGEGT. The CDR3 sequence is 13 residues long. V lost 1 base and J 6 bases, leaving 7 bases between the germline ends. The CDR3 DNA is TGTGCCAGCAGTTACTTGGCTACCAATGAGCAGTTCTTC. Amino acid sequence: CASSYLATNEQFF.

This clonotype was seen a few times. The V gene is TRBV11-2, the J gene TRBJ2-3; 9 nucleotides align to TRBD1. Trimming at V came to 5 bases and at J to 1 base, leaving 4 bases not matched to a gene. This CDR3 has 15 amino acids. Germline lookup yields CDR1 SGHAT and CDR2 FQNNGV. CDR3: CASSGTGSGTDTQYF. In DNA, the CDR3 is TGTGCCAGCAGCGGGACAGGGTCAGGCACAGATACGCAGTATTTT.

This clonotype was detected ten times or more. This chain's CDR3 is CASSLDISGVAASYEQYF. The CDR3 DNA follows: TGTGCCAGCAGCTTAGATATTAGCGGGGTGGCGGCGTCCTACGAGCAGTACTTC. V is TRBV7-2 and J is TRBJ2-7; 8 nucleotides agree with TRBD2. The V segment lost 1 base and the J segment 1 base; nucleotides outside the gene matches: 12. Per germline, CDR1 SGHTA and CDR2 FQGNSA. CDR3 length equals 18 residues.

This chain uses TRBV4-3 with TRBJ2-7, with 9 bases lining up with TRBD1. V dropped 0 bases and J dropped 7; count of bases not matched to a gene: 13. The CDR3 sequence is 17 residues long. Germline V gives CDR1 LGHNA, CDR2 YSLEER. This CDR3 reads CASSQDGQGRGIREQYF. Here the CDR3 DNA reads TGCGCCAGCAGCCAAGACGGACAGGGGCGAGGAATTCGGGAGCAGTACTTC.

This clonotype was observed a few times. V and J are TRBV6-1 and TRBJ2-7; D ambiguous. CDR1 and CDR2 (germline): MNHNS, SASEGT. There are 13 residues in the CDR3. Between the trimmed V and J ends, which lost 6 bases and 2 bases, there was a span of 11 bases. DNA for the CDR3: TGTGCCAGCAGCCTCGTTACCCCCTACGAGCAGTACGTC. Its protein product is CASSLVTPYEQYV.

This clonotype was detected only a few times. A single base separates this from a much larger clone, so it may be a read error. The chain couples TRBV6-5 to TRBJ1-1; D might be TRBD1 (5 bases). Trimming removed 2 bases from V and 0 bases from J, with 7 bases in between. Germline V gene data show CDR1 as MNHEY and CDR2 as SVGAGI. The CDR3 is 14 amino acids. The CDR3 protein is CASSYGGVNTEAFF. The CDR3 DNA is TGTGCCAGCAGTTACGGGGGTGTGAACACTGAAGCTTTCTTT.

V and J are TRBV11-2 and TRBJ2-5; D call uncertain. The germline gives CDR1 SGHAT, CDR2 FQNNGV. The CDR3 has 17 amino acids. Trimming took 3 bases from V and 5 from J, leaving 22 bases between them. CDR3 DNA: TGTGCCAGCAGCTTGATGCTGGGCGGCCGGTCATGGGAGACCCAGTACTTC. Protein product: CASSLMLGGRSWETQYF.

This clonotype was found many times. V and J are TRBV6-5 and TRBJ2-5; 11 bases are a match to TRBD2. V was pared by 4 bases and J by 2 bases, with 3 bases of the junction left unmatched. Germline assignment: CDR1 MNHEY and CDR2 SVGAGI. This CDR3 contains 15 residues. The CDR3 nucleotides are TGTGCCAGCAGTTTTGGGACTAGCGGACAAGAGACCCAGTACTTC. This encodes CASSFGTSGQETQYF.

The genes are TRBV28 and TRBJ1-6, with D unresolved. The CDR3 length is 14 residues. CDR1 and CDR2 (germline): MDHEN, SYDVKM. Trimming stripped 2 bases from V and 2 bases from J, with 4 bases between. CDR3 residues: CASSLEPYNSPLHF. Written as DNA, the CDR3 is TGTGCCAGCAGTTTAGAGCCCTATAATTCACCCCTCCACTTT.

The table lists this clonotype with a few counts. V and J are TRBV13 and TRBJ1-3; D unclear. The germline V gene has CDR1 PRHDT and CDR2 FYEKMQ (reference sequence). Between the trimmed V and J ends, which lost 5 bases and 3 bases, there was a span of 8 bases. The CDR3 is 13 residues long. CDR3 residues: CASSLGGGNTIYF. CDR3 DNA: TGTGCCAGCAGCCTGGGAGGTGGAAACACCATATATTTT.